This TCR beta chain was profiled in a study of shared clonotypes between healthy human individuals. Per the germline V gene, CDR1 is SSHAT and CDR2 is FNYEAQ (reference sequence). The CDR3 sequence is 16 residues long. After removal of 4 bases from V and 5 bases from J, the junction contained 9 bases not matched to a gene. Under the authors' procedure: Junction-only sequences without quality scores came from ImmunoSEQ, so filtering differed. Assay used: immunoSEQ multiplex PCR; TCRdb lists only in-frame clones, some missing. The V and J calls and clone size were taken over from that table, and D and trimming were inferred from the DNA. The sample comprises hundreds of thousands of clones, 73% of which are singletons, and around 1.8% rests with the top ten.

The chain links TRBV7-7 to TRBJ2-3; TRBD1 matches at 10 bases. The specimen was memory CD4+ T cells sorted from blood. The subset here: CD45RA-negative fraction. The source is a woman under 40 in good health. The DNA for the CDR3 is TGTGCCAGCAGCTACCGACCGGGACAGGGGAAAGATACGCAGTATTTT. Translated: CASSYRPGQGKDTQYF.